These T cell receptor beta chains were read from a single sample in a study of T cells in Graves' hyperthyroidism and ophthalmopathy. A single record per CDR3 protein comes from TCRdb applying MiXCR to the multiplex PCR reads. Counted here are a few hundred thousand distinct CDR3 sequences, 25% occurring once; the ten biggest clones make up about 73%. Sequencing was performed on blood. The origin of the receptors is a middle-aged man with Graves' hyperthyroidism. Each CDR3 is given with its conserved first and last residue. D genes are given only for firm matches. Not every row has a clone size; where given, it reads once, few, many or a size class.

V,D,length,J,size,CDR3,DNA
TRBV27,NA,13,TRBJ2-7,few,CAVRGGGSYEQYF,TGTGCCGTCCGAGGAGGCGGAAGTTACGAGCAGTACTTC
TRBV12-5,TRBD2,18,TRBJ2-1,NA,CASVRLLSGSKSYNEQFF,TGTGCTAGTGTCCGCCTCCTTAGCGGGAGCAAATCCTACAATGAGCAGTTCTTC
TRBV6-1,TRBD1,15,TRBJ1-4,few,CASRPTGGSDEKLFF,TGTGCCAGCAGGCCGACAGGGGGCTCAGATGAAAAACTGTTTTTT
TRBV10-3,NA,13,TRBJ2-3,few,CAIKGDSTDTQYF,TGTGCCATCAAAGGGGACAGCACAGATACGCAGTATTTT
TRBV12-3/TRBV12-4,NA,13,TRBJ1-5,NA,CASSVAGDQPQHF,TGTGCCAGCAGTGTAGCCGGTGATCAGCCCCAGCATTTT
TRBV28,TRBD2,16,TRBJ2-1,many,CASSLPPGGRGNEQFF,TGTGCCAGCAGTTTACCTCCGGGCGGGAGAGGGAATGAGCAGTTCTTC
TRBV10-3,NA,11,TRBJ2-5,few,CAIRQKETQYF,TGTGCCATCAGGCAGAAGGAGACCCAGTACTTC
TRBV7-9,TRBD2,17,TRBJ2-5,few,CASSSNRLAGVGETQYF,TGTGCCAGCAGCTCAAACCGACTAGCGGGAGTAGGGGAGACCCAGTACTTC
TRBV28,TRBD1,16,TRBJ2-4,many,CASSSRRGQGLNIQYF,TGTGCCAGCAGTTCTCGACGGGGACAGGGGTTAAACATTCAGTACTTC
TRBV9,TRBD2,17,TRBJ2-5,NA,CASSVAVAGRVDETQYF,TGTGCCAGCAGCGTAGCTGTAGCGGGAAGGGTCGACGAGACCCAGTACTTC
TRBV24-1,TRBD2,14,TRBJ2-7,NA,CATSDTRGGVEQYF,TGTGCCACCAGTGATACCCGGGGAGGGGTCGAGCAGTACTTC
TRBV7-9,NA,14,TRBJ1-4,NA,CASSLDQAREKLFF,TGTGCCAGCAGCTTGGATCAGGCCCGGGAAAAACTGTTTTTT
TRBV5-1,NA,15,TRBJ2-3,many,CASRWTGIYTDTQYF,TGCGCCAGCAGGTGGACCGGTATTTACACGGATACGCAGTATTTT
TRBV20-1,NA,15,TRBJ1-1,NA,CRAGGGIKERGEAFF,TGCAGAGCCGGGGGGGGGATTAAAGAACGGGGTGAAGCTTTCTTT
TRBV12-3/TRBV12-4,TRBD1,16,TRBJ1-1,few,CASSADRMLAGTEAFF,TGTGCCAGCAGTGCGGACAGGATGTTAGCCGGCACTGAAGCTTTCTTT
TRBV2,NA,14,TRBJ2-2,few,CASSRGTNTGELFF,TGTGCCAGCTCCCGGGGAACGAACACCGGGGAGCTGTTTTTT
TRBV7-9,NA,15,TRBJ1-1,few,CASSLAIGGRTEAFF,TGTGCCAGCAGCTTAGCGATCGGGGGTAGAACTGAAGCTTTCTTT
TRBV3-1,TRBD2,18,TRBJ2-5,NA,CASSQRAGTSGSPETQYF,TGTGCCAGCAGCCAAAGAGCCGGGACTAGCGGGAGTCCGGAGACCCAGTACTTC
TRBV5-1,NA,16,TRBJ2-3,NA,CASSPPDRPEGDTQYF,TGCGCCAGCAGCCCACCCGATCGTCCCGAGGGAGATACGCAGTATTTT
TRBV29-1,NA,12,TRBJ2-2,few,CSVNLAPGELFF,TGCAGCGTTAACCTAGCCCCCGGGGAGCTGTTTTTT
TRBV19,NA,15,TRBJ2-2,NA,CASSTANTDTGELFF,TGTGCCAGTAGTACCGCGAATACGGACACCGGGGAGCTGTTTTTT
TRBV30,NA,14,TRBJ2-5,few,CAWSVGGPTKTQYF,TGTGCCTGGAGTGTAGGAGGGCCTACGAAGACCCAGTACTTC
TRBV3-1,NA,15,TRBJ1-4,NA,CASSQGQGLGEKLFF,TGTGCCAGCAGCCAAGGCCAGGGTCTGGGAGAAAAACTGTTTTTT